What follows is one T cell receptor (beta chain) and its context. The sample originates from a study of identical twins. TCRdb fed the 5' RACE reads into MiXCR, producing one record per CDR3 protein. The sample lists approximately 500,000 distinct CDR3 sequences; 20% to 30% were seen once. The length of the CDR3 is 15 residues. Germline CDR1 and CDR2: SGHTA and FQGNSA. V was shortened by 4 bases and J by 5 bases, with 17 bases between the two germline ends. The same specimen was also included in a second study, on T cells expressing NK-cell markers.

The source of this sequence is a woman aged 18-30 years in good health. The source material was CD4+ T cells sorted from blood. The chain combines TRBV7-2 with TRBJ1-1; D gene unclear. CDR3 nucleotide sequence: TGTGCCAGCAGCTCCCGGACCCGGGGAACAACTGAAGCTTTCTTT. Encoded protein: CASSSRTRGTTEAFF.